The 14 T cell receptor beta chains in this list originate from one sample, sequenced in a study of TIL therapy for anti-PD-1-resistant metastatic lung cancer. Time point given: pre-treatment sample, taken before nivolumab and TIL therapy. The libraries were made with immunoSEQ v3. Produced via immunoSEQ multiplex PCR; TCRdb's table is partial and in-frame only. The sample consists of under 70,000 clones, 70% to 75% of them appearing once. Sequenced material: blood, taken at baseline. The receptors come from a person between 30 and 79 years old with non-small cell lung cancer.

This clone has more than one count but fewer than ten. The J gene is TRBJ2-3, the V gene TRBV5-8; 10 bases align to TRBD2. The CDR3 is 15 residues long. V shed 0 bases and J 6 bases; nucleotides not matched to a gene: 4. Germline V gene lookup returns CDR1 SGHTS and CDR2 YDEGEE. CDR3 residues: CASSLGLAGVDTQYF. The DNA for the CDR3 is TGTGCCAGCAGCTTGGGACTAGCGGGCGTGGATACGCAGTATTTT.

CDR3 coding DNA: TGTGCCAGCAGTTTAGCGGGAGGGCCGTTGGTCGATGAGCAGTTCTTC. It is translated as CASSLAGGPLVDEQFF. V gene TRBV27 combines with J gene TRBJ2-1, with 9 bases identical to TRBD2. The CDR3 covers 16 residues. The V gene's germline CDR1 is MNHEY and CDR2 SMNVEV (reference sequence). Trimming cost V 2 bases and J 8 bases; bases outside gene matches: 10.

The V and J genes are TRBV7-2 and TRBJ2-5; no clear D gene. Trimming removed 1 base at V and 5 bases at J, with 14 bases between. The CDR3 runs to 15 residues. In germline, CDR1 is SGHTA, CDR2 FQGNSA. In DNA form, the CDR3 reads TGTGCCAGCAGCTTAGGTGGTCATAGGGATGAGACCCAGTACTTC. This sequence encodes CASSLGGHRDETQYF.

This clone has more than one count but fewer than ten. J is TRBJ1-1 and V is TRBV7-9; D gene unclear. Trimming pared 5 bases from V and 3 bases from J, leaving 10 bases between. The CDR3 sequence is 13 residues long. Germline V lookup: CDR1 SEHNR, CDR2 FQNEAQ (reference sequence). The CDR3 loop reads CASSQPRDTEAFF. The CDR3 coding sequence is TGTGCCAGCAGCCAACCGAGGGACACTGAAGCTTTCTTT.

This clone was found a few times. V usage is TRBV20-1 and J usage is TRBJ1-5; D gene unclear. This CDR3 region has 10 residues. The V gene's germline CDR1 is DFQATT and CDR2 SNEGSKA (reference sequence). Between the trimmed V and J ends, which lost 5 bases and 7 bases, there was a span of 6 bases. CDR3 sequence reads: CSAESQPQHF. The CDR3, as DNA: TGCAGTGCTGAGTCACAGCCCCAGCATTTT.

The V and J genes are TRBV7-2 and TRBJ2-3, with TRBD2 matching 11 bases. This CDR3 has 15 amino acids. Germline lookup yields CDR1 SGHTA and CDR2 FQGNSA. With V trimmed by 5 bases and J by 3 bases, 4 bases remained unmatched. CDR3 DNA: TGTGCCAGCAGCCGACTAGCGGGGATGACAGATACGCAGTATTTT. Amino acids: CASSRLAGMTDTQYF.

In this sample, this clone turned up a few times. CDR3 sequence reads: CASSIQGRSGYGYTF. The CDR3 DNA sequence: TGTGCCAGTAGTATACAGGGGAGAAGCGGCTATGGCTACACCTTC. The chain combines TRBV19 with TRBJ1-2, with D perhaps matching TRBD1 (6 bases). The CDR3 has 15 amino acids. The V end lost 2 bases, the J end lost 4 bases, and 14 bases lay between the germline ends. CDR1 is LNHDA, CDR2 SQIVND, per germline (reference sequence). Based on the CDR3 plus reference TRBV19 and TRBJ1-2, the full variable domain is DGGITQSPKYLFRKEGQNVTLSCEQNLNHDAMYWYRQDPGQGLRLIYYSQIVNDFQKGDIAEGYSVSREKKESFPLTVTSAQKNPTAFYLCASSIQGRSGYGYTFGSGTRLTVV.

By frequency in the sample, this clone is medium-sized (0.01 to 0.1%). V and J are TRBV10-1 and TRBJ1-2; a weak D match, TRBD1 (6 bases). V was cut by 10 bases and J by 7 bases, with 25 bases left in between. Per the germline V gene, CDR1 is WNHNN and CDR2 is SYGVQD (reference sequence). This CDR3 contains 15 residues. The CDR3 DNA sequence: TGCGCCACTCAACCCCTCCCCGGACAGTCCTCTGGCTACACCTTC. It encodes CATQPLPGQSSGYTF.

The J gene is TRBJ2-1, the V gene TRBV6-1; perhaps TRBD1 as D (6 bases). Trimming stripped 5 bases from V and 14 bases from J, with 19 bases between. Germline V lookup: CDR1 MNHNS, CDR2 SASEGT. The CDR3 totals 13 residues. In DNA, the CDR3 is TGTGCCAGCAGTCCCCGGGACACCCAAAAGGAGTTCTTC. Translating gives CASSPRDTQKEFF.

The rearrangement joins TRBV21-1 to TRBJ2-5; the table gives TRBD1 as D, unverified against the DNA. TRBV21-1 is an annotated pseudogene. The CDR3 loop spans 16 amino acids. The CDR3 protein is CASSKGWRQGTETQYF. CDR3 in DNA: TGTGCCAGCAGCAAAGGGTGGAGACAGGGGACAGAGACCCAGTACTTC.

This clone has only one observation. This chain uses TRBV7-9 with TRBJ1-5, with a weak D call TRBD1 (5 bases). The germline V gene has CDR1 SEHNR and CDR2 FQNEAQ (reference sequence). Trimming cost V 1 base and J 6 bases, with 7 bases left between them. This CDR3 has 13 residues. In DNA form, the CDR3 reads TGTGCCAGCAGCTTAGAGGGGACTCAGCCCCAGCATTTT. It is translated as CASSLEGTQPQHF. The whole variable domain, filled in from reference TRBV7-9 and TRBJ1-5, reads DTGVSQNPRHKITKRGQNVTFRCDPISEHNRLYWYRQTLGQGPEFLTYFQNEAQLEKSRLLSDRFSAERPKGSFSTLEIQRTEQGDSAMYLCASSLEGTQPQHFGDGTRLSIL.

The V and J genes are TRBV6-1 and TRBJ1-5; perhaps TRBD1 as D (5 bases). CDR3 length: 14 residues. The germline V and J ends were trimmed by 7 bases and 2 bases, with 12 bases remaining between them. CDR1 MNHNS and CDR2 SASEGT come from the germline V gene. CDR3 DNA sequence: TGTGCCAGCACCCCCGGGGGGGGCAATCAGCCCCAGCATTTT. It codes for CASTPGGGNQPQHF.

The chain couples TRBV6-5 to TRBJ2-1, with TRBD2 identical over 11 bases. The trim removed 5 bases at V and 5 bases at J, leaving 5 bases unmatched. The CDR3 consists of 15 residues. From germline, CDR1 is MNHEY and CDR2 SVGAGI. Here the CDR3 reads CASSRTGLADNEQFF. The CDR3 DNA reads TGTGCCAGCAGTCGCACGGGACTAGCGGACAATGAGCAGTTCTTC.

V is TRBV9 and J is TRBJ1-4; D unclear. CDR3 size: 15 residues. The V and J ends lost 0 bases and 4 bases respectively, with 10 bases between them. Germline assignment: CDR1 SGDLS and CDR2 YYNGEE. CDR3 nucleotides: TGTGCCAGCAGCGTAGGCTACGGGATTAATGAAAAACTGTTTTTT. Translated: CASSVGYGINEKLFF.